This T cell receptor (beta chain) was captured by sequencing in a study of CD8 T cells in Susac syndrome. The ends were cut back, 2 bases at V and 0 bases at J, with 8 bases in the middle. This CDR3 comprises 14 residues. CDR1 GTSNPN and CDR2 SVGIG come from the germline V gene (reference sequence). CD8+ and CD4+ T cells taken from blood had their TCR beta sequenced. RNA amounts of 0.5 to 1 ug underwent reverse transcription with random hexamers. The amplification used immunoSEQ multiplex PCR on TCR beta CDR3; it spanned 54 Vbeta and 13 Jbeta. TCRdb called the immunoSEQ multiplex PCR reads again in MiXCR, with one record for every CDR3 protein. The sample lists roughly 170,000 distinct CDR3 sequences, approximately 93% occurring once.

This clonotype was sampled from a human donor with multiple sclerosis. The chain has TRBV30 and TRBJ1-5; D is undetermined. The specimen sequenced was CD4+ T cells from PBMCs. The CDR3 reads CAWSPTISNQPQHF. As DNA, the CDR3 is TGTGCCTGGAGTCCTACAATTAGCAATCAGCCCCAGCATTTT.